This T cell receptor (beta chain) stems from a study of low-dose radiotherapy and immunotherapy resistance in tumors. The sample's time point: before trial treatment. Germline CDR1 MNHEY, CDR2 SVGEGT. CDR3 length: 13 residues. The V end was cut by 6 bases, the J end by 4 bases, with 9 bases between. Priming of first-strand cDNA relied on TRAV- and TRBV-specific primers (covering alpha and beta chains). The authors ran roughly 20 PCR cycles to amplify TCRs with a constant-region primer and V-primer adapter. Each CDR3 protein is one row after TCRdb ran MiXCR on the reads. The sample records tens of thousands of distinct CDR3 sequences, roughly 31% being singletons.

The sample here was PBMCs, taken before treatment. The V gene is TRBV6-2 or TRBV6-3, the J gene TRBJ2-2; D uncertain. This receptor was taken from a female donor with ovarian cancer. The CDR3 spells CASRTESTGELFF. In nucleotides, the CDR3 is TGTGCCAGCAGGACGGAGAGCACCGGGGAGCTGTTTTTT.